Listed below are T cell receptor beta chains from one sample, sequenced in a study of shared clonotypes between healthy human individuals. Measured with immunoSEQ multiplex PCR; TCRdb has only the in-frame clones, and not every one. The sample shows a few million clones, more than 90% of them seen only once. The sequenced sample consisted of naive CD4+ T cells sorted from blood. These receptors originate from a man between 18 and 29 years old in good health. Each CDR3 is given with its conserved first and last residue. A D gene is named only where the DNA matches it firmly. Where a row states a size, it is once, few, many or the class of an expanded clone; other rows omit it.

>-|TRBV5-6|TRBJ1-5|-
CASSSGNSNQPQHF
TGTGCCAGCAGCAGCGGTAATAGCAATCAGCCCCAGCATTTT
>-|TRBV5-1|TRBJ2-1|-
CASSSAGTWGNEQFF
TGCGCCAGCAGCTCGGCGGGGACCTGGGGCAATGAGCAGTTCTTC
>-|TRBV30|TRBJ1-2|TRBD1
CAQGASRSYGYTF
TGTGCACAGGGGGCATCTCGGAGCTATGGCTACACCTTC
>-|TRBV10-2|TRBJ2-3|TRBD2
CASRGGRRATDTQYF
TGCGCCAGCCGGGGCGGGAGAAGGGCCACAGATACGCAGTATTTT
>once|TRBV5-1|TRBJ1-5|TRBD1
CASSPGQGDQPQHF
TGCGCCAGCAGCCCTGGACAGGGGGATCAGCCCCAGCATTTT
>once|TRBV6-1|TRBJ1-1|-
CASRDQGYNTEAFF
TGTGCCAGCAGAGACCAGGGCTATAACACTGAAGCTTTCTTT
>-|TRBV4-1|TRBJ2-1|TRBD2
CASSLTSANNEQFF
TGCGCCAGCAGCCTTACTAGCGCAAACAATGAGCAGTTCTTC
>-|TRBV19|TRBJ2-5|-
CASSTFNGATQYF
TGTGCCAGTAGTACCTTCAACGGAGCGACCCAGTACTTC
>-|TRBV6-1|TRBJ1-5|TRBD1
CASSPGTGDIQPQHF
TGTGCCAGCAGTCCAGGGACAGGGGATATTCAGCCCCAGCATTTT
>-|TRBV6-6|TRBJ1-1|-
CASSYSGGGTEAFF
TGTGCCAGCAGTTACTCCGGGGGTGGAACTGAAGCTTTCTTT
>-|TRBV18|TRBJ2-3|TRBD2
CASSPQSGGPSTDTQYF
TGTGCCAGCTCACCACAGAGCGGGGGCCCAAGCACAGATACGCAGTATTTT
>-|TRBV6-5|TRBJ1-6|TRBD1
CASSYSGQGNSPLHF
TGTGCCAGCAGTTACTCGGGACAGGGGAATTCACCCCTCCACTTT
>-|TRBV7-2|TRBJ1-1|-
CASSEKALTTEAFF
TGTGCCAGCAGCGAAAAGGCTCTAACCACTGAAGCTTTCTTT
>-|TRBV30|TRBJ2-2|-
CAWSVVRRNTGELFF
TGTGCCTGGAGTGTGGTCAGGCGGAACACCGGGGAGCTGTTTTTT
>-|TRBV11-2|TRBJ2-7|-
CASSPQYEQYF
TGTGCCAGCAGCCCTCAGTACGAGCAGTACTTC
>-|TRBV5-1|TRBJ1-2|-
CASSSWDGSYGYTF
TGCGCCAGCAGCAGCTGGGACGGCTCATATGGCTACACCTTC
>-|TRBV5-6|TRBJ2-1|-
CASNAVSGTYNEQFF
TGTGCCAGCAACGCCGTCAGCGGTACCTACAATGAGCAGTTCTTC
>-|TRBV2|TRBJ2-7|-
CASTLYPRGGEQYF
TGTGCCAGCACTCTTTACCCACGAGGAGGCGAGCAGTACTTC
>-|TRBV7-9|TRBJ2-7|-
CASSTYAPGGNEQYF
TGTGCCAGCAGCACTTACGCCCCAGGGGGGAACGAGCAGTACTTC
>-|TRBV10-3|TRBJ2-3|-
CAISGTATDTQYF
TGTGCCATCTCCGGGACTGCAACAGATACGCAGTATTTT
>-|TRBV27|TRBJ2-3|TRBD1
CASSARRDSYSQRPDTQYF
TGTGCCAGCAGTGCCCGCCGGGACAGCTACTCACAACGGCCAGATACGCAGTATTTT
>-|TRBV21-1|TRBJ2-7|-
CASSKAGDLYEQYF
TGTGCCAGCAGCAAAGCTGGGGACCTCTACGAGCAGTACTTC
>-|TRBV11-2|TRBJ2-3|-
CASSFSSTDTQYF
TGTGCCAGCAGCTTTTCGAGCACAGATACGCAGTATTTT
>-|TRBV10-3|TRBJ2-1|TRBD1
CAIKTGQYNEQFF
TGTGCCATCAAGACAGGGCAATACAATGAGCAGTTCTTC
>-|TRBV5-1|TRBJ2-5|-
CASSLRGGETQYF
TGCGCCAGCAGTTTGCGGGGCGGAGAGACCCAGTACTTC
>-|TRBV5-1|TRBJ2-1|-
CASSLAAYEQFF
TGCGCCAGCAGCTTGGCCGCGTATGAGCAGTTCTTC
>-|TRBV2|TRBJ1-1|TRBD1
CASIRQGMNTEAFF
TGTGCCAGCATTCGACAGGGGATGAACACTGAAGCTTTCTTT
>few|TRBV7-2|TRBJ1-1|TRBD1
CASSDRGNTEAFF
TGTGCCAGCAGCGACAGGGGGAACACTGAAGCTTTCTTT
>-|TRBV7-2|TRBJ2-6|TRBD1
CASSEDRVISSGANVLTF
TGTGCCAGCAGCGAGGACAGGGTTATCAGCTCTGGGGCCAACGTCCTGACTTTC
>-|TRBV4-1|TRBJ2-3|-
CASSQVVAETTQYF
TGCGCCAGCAGCCAAGTAGTAGCGGAGACTACGCAGTATTTT
>-|TRBV18|TRBJ2-5|-
CASSPPTPQETQYF
TGTGCCAGCTCGCCGCCGACACCCCAAGAGACCCAGTACTTC
>-|TRBV2|TRBJ1-1|-
CASSQGNTEAFF
TGTGCCAGCAGCCAGGGGAACACTGAAGCTTTCTTT
>-|TRBV5-1|TRBJ2-1|-
CASSLASTPAYNEQFF
TGCGCCAGCAGCTTGGCCTCGACCCCAGCCTACAATGAGCAGTTCTTC
>-|TRBV28|TRBJ1-4|-
CASTLGQANEKLFF
TGTGCCAGCACTCTGGGGCAGGCTAATGAAAAACTGTTTTTT
>once|TRBV28|TRBJ2-1|-
CASSLRDGSDDEQFF
TGTGCCAGCAGTTTAAGGGACGGGAGCGACGATGAGCAGTTCTTC
>-|TRBV19|TRBJ2-7|-
CASSIPGNSYEQYF
TGTGCCAGTAGTATTCCAGGGAACTCCTACGAGCAGTACTTC
>-|TRBV5-6|TRBJ2-1|TRBD2
CASSLRDSSGRASEQFF
TGTGCCAGCAGCTTGAGGGATTCTAGCGGGAGGGCCAGTGAGCAGTTCTTC
>-|TRBV10-2|TRBJ2-3|TRBD2
CASSGAGGPPDTQYF
TGCGCCAGCAGTGGAGCGGGAGGGCCGCCCGATACGCAGTATTTT
>-|TRBV7-9|TRBJ1-3|-
CASTQGALNSGNTIYF
TGTGCCAGCACCCAAGGGGCGTTAAACTCTGGAAACACCATATATTTT
>-|TRBV28|TRBJ1-1|-
CASSLRWGGTEAFF
TGTGCCAGCAGTTTGCGGTGGGGCGGCACTGAAGCTTTCTTT
>-|TRBV5-6|TRBJ2-7|TRBD1
CASSLGRGSSYEQYF
TGTGCCAGCAGCTTGGGCAGGGGGAGCTCCTACGAGCAGTACTTC
>few|TRBV2|TRBJ1-5|TRBD1
CASSEGDRVQPQHF
TGTGCCAGCAGTGAAGGGGACAGGGTCCAGCCCCAGCATTTT
>-|TRBV6-5|TRBJ1-5|TRBD1
CASSDRGVGNQPQHF
TGTGCCAGTTCAGACAGGGGGGTAGGCAATCAGCCCCAGCATTTT